The rows below give T cell receptor beta chains drawn from one sample of a study of cytomegalovirus exposure and HLA in healthy donors. Only in-frame clones appear in the TCRdb table, and some are missing; sequencing was by immunoSEQ multiplex PCR. Of under 400,000 clones in the sample, around 86% are singletons; the top ten hold roughly 0.8%. The material sequenced was PBMCs. The receptors stem from a woman under 30 in good health and CMV-seronegative. Both conserved end residues are part of each CDR3. The order of the fields is V gene, clone size, J gene, D gene, CDR3 DNA, CDR3 protein. D genes are given only for firm matches. Clone sizes are given selectively: once, few, many, or a class where the clone is expanded.

V: TRBV6-5; size: .; J: TRBJ1-2; D: TRBD1; DNA: TGTGCCAGCAGTTACTCGCCAGGGGGCTACTATGGCTACACCTTC; CDR3: CASSYSPGGYYGYTF
V: TRBV29-1; size: few; J: TRBJ1-2; D: .; DNA: TGCAGCGGAACGGGGGACTATGGCTACACCTTC; CDR3: CSGTGDYGYTF
V: TRBV6-5; size: .; J: TRBJ1-3; D: .; DNA: TGTGCCAGCAGAATTCAGGGATCCTCTGGAAACACCATATATTTT; CDR3: CASRIQGSSGNTIYF
V: TRBV6-4; size: once; J: TRBJ2-1; D: TRBD1; DNA: TGTGCCAGCAGTGACGGGACAGGGGGCGTCGATGAGCAGTTCTTC; CDR3: CASSDGTGGVDEQFF
V: TRBV27; size: .; J: TRBJ1-4; D: .; DNA: TGTGCCAGCAGTTTACTGGGGGGGTCTAATGAAAAACTGTTTTTT; CDR3: CASSLLGGSNEKLFF
V: TRBV5-1; size: .; J: TRBJ1-6; D: .; DNA: TGCGCCAGCAGCTTGCGGGGGGCGGATTCACCCCTCCACTTT; CDR3: CASSLRGADSPLHF
V: TRBV2; size: .; J: TRBJ2-3; D: TRBD2; DNA: TGTGCCAGCACGGGTAGGGCGGGGGGAGGAGATACGCAGTATTTT; CDR3: CASTGRAGGGDTQYF
V: TRBV6-5; size: .; J: TRBJ2-5; D: .; DNA: TGTGCCAGCAGTTCGACCAATTCAAGGTCGGGGACCCAGTACTTC; CDR3: CASSSTNSRSGTQYF
V: TRBV6-1; size: .; J: TRBJ2-3; D: .; DNA: TGTGCCAGCAGTGATGGGGGGACCACGCAGTATTTT; CDR3: CASSDGGTTQYF
V: TRBV7-8; size: .; J: TRBJ2-3; D: .; DNA: TGTGCCAGCAGCGTCACTACAGATACGCAGTATTTT; CDR3: CASSVTTDTQYF
V: TRBV5-1; size: .; J: TRBJ1-3; D: .; DNA: TGCGCCAGCAGCCCCGGGACATCAGGAAACACCATATATTTT; CDR3: CASSPGTSGNTIYF
V: TRBV30; size: few; J: TRBJ1-5; D: .; DNA: TGTGCCTGGAGTGTCGGGGTGAGCAATCAGCCCCAGCATTTT; CDR3: CAWSVGVSNQPQHF
V: TRBV28; size: .; J: TRBJ2-1; D: TRBD2; DNA: TGTGCCAGCAGAGGTAGCGGGAGGGCGAGGGGTGAGCAGTTCTTC; CDR3: CASRGSGRARGEQFF
V: TRBV29-1; size: .; J: TRBJ2-1; D: .; DNA: TGCAGCGTTGGTCAGCGGACAGACAATGAGCAGTTCTTC; CDR3: CSVGQRTDNEQFF
V: TRBV6-1; size: .; J: TRBJ1-1; D: TRBD1; DNA: TGTGCCACCCAACAGGGGACCACTGAAGCTTTCTTT; CDR3: CATQQGTTEAFF
V: TRBV5-4; size: .; J: TRBJ2-7; D: TRBD2; DNA: TGTGCCAGCAGCTTGGATCGCGGGAGGGCCCACGAGCAGTACTTC; CDR3: CASSLDRGRAHEQYF
V: TRBV9; size: .; J: TRBJ2-7; D: TRBD2; DNA: TGTGCCAGCAGCGTAGGTGGGGGGGACTACGAGCAGTACTTC; CDR3: CASSVGGGDYEQYF
V: TRBV5-1; size: .; J: TRBJ1-1; D: .; DNA: TGCGCCAGCAGCTTGGACGGGAGGAACACTGAAGCTTTCTTT; CDR3: CASSLDGRNTEAFF
V: TRBV7-9; size: .; J: TRBJ2-2; D: TRBD1; DNA: TGTGCCAGCAGCATCAGGGGGTCGGGTACCGGGGAGCTGTTTTTT; CDR3: CASSIRGSGTGELFF
V: TRBV27; size: .; J: TRBJ1-2; D: TRBD1; DNA: TGTGCCAGCAGGGACCCCCTACAGGGGTACTATGGCTACACCTTC; CDR3: CASRDPLQGYYGYTF
V: TRBV5-4; size: .; J: TRBJ2-1; D: .; DNA: TGTGCCAGCAGCTTGAGACCGGGAGTGGCCAATGAGCAGTTCTTC; CDR3: CASSLRPGVANEQFF
V: TRBV4-2; size: .; J: TRBJ1-5; D: .; DNA: TGTGCCAGCAGCCAAGGTCGAGATCAGCCCCAGCATTTT; CDR3: CASSQGRDQPQHF
V: TRBV2; size: .; J: TRBJ1-3; D: .; DNA: TGTGCCAGCAGTAGACAGGTGGACTCTGGAAACACCATATATTTT; CDR3: CASSRQVDSGNTIYF
V: TRBV18; size: .; J: TRBJ1-1; D: TRBD1; DNA: TGTGCCAGCTCACGGGGACAGGGGGGTAACACTGAAGCTTTCTTT; CDR3: CASSRGQGGNTEAFF
V: TRBV19; size: .; J: TRBJ1-5; D: .; DNA: TGTGCCAGTAGTTTGGAGTTTCAGCCCCAGCATTTT; CDR3: CASSLEFQPQHF
V: TRBV11-2; size: .; J: TRBJ1-2; D: .; DNA: TGTGCCAGCAGCTTAGGGACATTTAGCTACACCTTC; CDR3: CASSLGTFSYTF
V: TRBV7-9; size: .; J: TRBJ2-2; D: .; DNA: TGTGCCAGCAGCTTACTTACCGGGGAGCTGTTTTTT; CDR3: CASSLLTGELFF
V: TRBV6-1; size: .; J: TRBJ2-1; D: .; DNA: TGTGCCAGCAGTGAAACCCCTAGGATAAACAATGAGCAGTTCTTC; CDR3: CASSETPRINNEQFF
V: TRBV9; size: .; J: TRBJ2-4; D: TRBD2; DNA: TGTGCCAGCAGCGTAGGCGGTCTAGCGGGGGGAGAAAACATTCAGTACTTC; CDR3: CASSVGGLAGGENIQYF
V: TRBV18; size: .; J: TRBJ2-1; D: .; DNA: TGTGCCAGCTCACCCTCGGACAGCTACAATGAGCAGTTCTTC; CDR3: CASSPSDSYNEQFF
V: TRBV14; size: once; J: TRBJ2-7; D: .; DNA: TGTGCCAGCAGCCTCATTTCCGGGACTTCCTACGAGCAGTACTTC; CDR3: CASSLISGTSYEQYF
V: TRBV5-4; size: .; J: TRBJ2-3; D: .; DNA: TGTGCCAGCAGCCCGGGACTCTCTCGAGGCACAGATACGCAGTATTTT; CDR3: CASSPGLSRGTDTQYF
V: TRBV4-1; size: .; J: TRBJ2-5; D: .; DNA: TGCGCCAGCAGCCAAGTTAGGGGGACCCAGTACTTC; CDR3: CASSQVRGTQYF
V: TRBV11-2; size: .; J: TRBJ1-2; D: .; DNA: TGTGCCAGCACCACAGAGACAGTTCCCTATGGCTACACCTTC; CDR3: CASTTETVPYGYTF
V: TRBV6-1; size: .; J: TRBJ2-6; D: .; DNA: TGTGCCAGCCGAGGCGGCTCTGGGGCCAACGTCCTGACTTTC; CDR3: CASRGGSGANVLTF
V: TRBV28; size: .; J: TRBJ1-2; D: TRBD1; DNA: TGTGCCAGCAGTTTCAGCGGGACAGGGAGAATTACTAACTATGGCTACACCTTC; CDR3: CASSFSGTGRITNYGYTF
V: TRBV5-1; size: .; J: TRBJ1-1; D: .; DNA: TGCGCCAGCAGGATCCCCGGGGTGAACACTGAAGCTTTCTTT; CDR3: CASRIPGVNTEAFF
V: TRBV7-6; size: few; J: TRBJ2-7; D: .; DNA: TGTGCCAGCAGCTTATCTAACTCCTACGAGCAGTACTTC; CDR3: CASSLSNSYEQYF
V: TRBV9; size: .; J: TRBJ2-7; D: TRBD2; DNA: TGTGCCTCATCGGGGGCGACTAGCGGGGGGTCCCGGTACGAGCAGTACTTC; CDR3: CASSGATSGGSRYEQYF
V: TRBV4-1; size: .; J: TRBJ2-4; D: .; DNA: TGCGCCAGCAGCCAAGGCAGCGAGGGGGGGAACCGAAACATTCAGTACTTC; CDR3: CASSQGSEGGNRNIQYF
V: TRBV9; size: .; J: TRBJ2-7; D: .; DNA: TGTGCCAGCACCAGGGCCTTGGGCTCCTACGAGCAGTACTTC; CDR3: CASTRALGSYEQYF
V: TRBV11-2; size: once; J: TRBJ2-7; D: TRBD2; DNA: TGTGCCAGCAGCCGCGAGCGGACTAGCTACGAGCAGTACTTC; CDR3: CASSRERTSYEQYF
V: TRBV2; size: .; J: TRBJ2-7; D: TRBD2; DNA: TGTGCCAGCAGTACTAGCGGGGGGCCGTACGAGCAGTACTTC; CDR3: CASSTSGGPYEQYF
V: TRBV6-5; size: once; J: TRBJ1-2; D: .; DNA: TGTGCCAGCAGTTACACCGACGGGGACTATGGCTACACCTTC; CDR3: CASSYTDGDYGYTF
V: TRBV5-6; size: .; J: TRBJ2-7; D: TRBD1; DNA: TGTGCCAGCAGCTCGGACAGGCTGTTCCCCTACGAGCAGTACTTC; CDR3: CASSSDRLFPYEQYF